This T cell receptor (beta chain) is from a study of blood T cell repertoires in COVID-19. TCRdb keeps only in-frame clones here, not all; method: immunoSEQ multiplex PCR. The sample has about 110,000 clones, roughly 84% seen once. The V and J ends lost 1 base and 1 base, in that order; junction bases with no gene match: 5. Per germline, CDR1 SGHTA and CDR2 FQGNSA. The CDR3 totals 17 residues. The sample was peripheral blood. The rearrangement uses TRBV7-2 and TRBJ2-3; 10 bases map to TRBD2. The clonotype originates from a human donor in a cohort sampled during active COVID-19. The CDR3 bases are TGTGCCAGCAGCTTAGACCCTAGCGGGAGTGGCACAGATACGCAGTATTTT. This encodes CASSLDPSGSGTDTQYF.